This TCR beta chain was recovered during a study of a mutant IDH1 vaccine in newly diagnosed glioma. Regarding this clone: Its antigen is still unknown.

As for time point: week 47, end of study. Each dose of the vaccine consisted of 300 ug of mutant IDH1 20-mer peptide, with topical imiquimod. Looked up from germline, CDR1 is SGHTA and CDR2 is FQGNSA. V lost 5 bases, J lost 7 bases, and 7 bases stayed unmatched. The CDR3 has 16 amino acids. Sequenced by immunoSEQ multiplex PCR; TCRdb stores in-frame clones only, minus some. Among tens of thousands of clones listed, around 82% were seen once. This TCR was recovered from a man in his late teens or twenties with glioma. Some clones in this sample may be carry-over from other donors' samples. The genes are TRBV7-2 and TRBJ2-5, with TRBD2 identical over 16 bases. The material sequenced was PBMCs, taken from a glioma patient whose treatment included an IDH1 peptide vaccine. CDR3 in amino acids: CASSPGTSGRAGTQYF. Here the CDR3 DNA reads TGTGCCAGCAGCCCTGGGACTAGCGGGAGGGCGGGGACCCAGTACTTC. Variable domain in full (rest from reference TRBV7-2 and TRBJ2-5): GAGVSQSPSNKVTEKGKDVELRCDPISGHTALYWYRQSLGQGLEFLIYFQGNSAPDKSGLPSDRFSAERTGGSVSTLTIQRTQQEDSAVYLCASSPGTSGRAGTQYFGPGTRLLVL.